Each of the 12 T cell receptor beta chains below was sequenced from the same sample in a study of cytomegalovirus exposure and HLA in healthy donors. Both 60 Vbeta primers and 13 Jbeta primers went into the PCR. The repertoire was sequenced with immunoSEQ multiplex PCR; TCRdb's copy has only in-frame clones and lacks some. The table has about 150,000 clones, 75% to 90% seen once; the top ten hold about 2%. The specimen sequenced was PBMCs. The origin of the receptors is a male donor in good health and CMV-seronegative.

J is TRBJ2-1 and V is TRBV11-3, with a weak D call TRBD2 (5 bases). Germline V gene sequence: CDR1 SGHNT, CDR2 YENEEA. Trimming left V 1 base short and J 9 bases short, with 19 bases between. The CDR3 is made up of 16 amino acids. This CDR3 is CASSLGPPSLASEQFF. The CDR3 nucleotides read TGTGCCAGCAGCTTAGGCCCTCCCTCTCTAGCATCTGAGCAGTTCTTC.

The CDR3 DNA reads TGTGCCACCAGCAGAGTCGGCGGGACTAGCCCTTACAATGAGCAGTTCTTC. Translated: CATSRVGGTSPYNEQFF. This chain uses TRBV15 with TRBJ2-1; TRBD2 matches at 9 bases. CDR3 length equals 17 residues. The trim removed 1 base at V and 4 bases at J, leaving 8 bases unmatched. The germline CDR1 and CDR2 sequences are LNHNV and YYDKDF (reference sequence).

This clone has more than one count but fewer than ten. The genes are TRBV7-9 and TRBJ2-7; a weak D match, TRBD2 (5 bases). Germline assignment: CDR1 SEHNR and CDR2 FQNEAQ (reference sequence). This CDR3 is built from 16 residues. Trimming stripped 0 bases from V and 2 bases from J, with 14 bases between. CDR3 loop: CASSLAVRGGTYEQYF. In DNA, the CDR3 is TGTGCCAGCAGCTTAGCAGTCCGGGGTGGCACCTACGAGCAGTACTTC.

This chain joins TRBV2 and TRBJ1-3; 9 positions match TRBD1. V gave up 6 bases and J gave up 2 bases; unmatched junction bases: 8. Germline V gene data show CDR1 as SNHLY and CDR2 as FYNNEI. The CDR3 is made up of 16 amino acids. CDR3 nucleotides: TGTGCCAGCAGGGACCCGGGACAGGGAACTGGAAACACCATATATTTT. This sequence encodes CASRDPGQGTGNTIYF. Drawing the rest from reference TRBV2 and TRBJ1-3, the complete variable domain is EPEVTQTPSHQVTQMGQEVILRCVPISNHLYFYWYRQILGQKVEFLVSFYNNEISEKSEIFDDQFSVERPDGSNFTLKIRSTKLEDSAMYFCASRDPGQGTGNTIYFGEGSWLTVV.

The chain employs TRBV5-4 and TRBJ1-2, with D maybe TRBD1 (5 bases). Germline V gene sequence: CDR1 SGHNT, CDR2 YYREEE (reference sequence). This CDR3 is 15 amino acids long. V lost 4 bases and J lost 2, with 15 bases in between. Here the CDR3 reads CASSAAPQANYGYTF. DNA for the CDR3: TGTGCCAGCAGCGCAGCGCCACAGGCCAACTATGGCTACACCTTC.

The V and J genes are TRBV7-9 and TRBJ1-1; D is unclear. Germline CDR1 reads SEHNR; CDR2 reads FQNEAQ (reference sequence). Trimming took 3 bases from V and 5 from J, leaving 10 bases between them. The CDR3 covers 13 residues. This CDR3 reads CASSFDDWTEAFF. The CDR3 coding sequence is TGTGCCAGCAGCTTCGACGACTGGACTGAAGCTTTCTTT. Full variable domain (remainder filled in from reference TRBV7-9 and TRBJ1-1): DTGVSQNPRHKITKRGQNVTFRCDPISEHNRLYWYRQTLGQGPEFLTYFQNEAQLEKSRLLSDRFSAERPKGSFSTLEIQRTEQGDSAMYLCASSFDDWTEAFFGQGTRLTVV.

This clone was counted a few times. CDR3 coding DNA: TGTGCCAGCAGTGGGTCGGACAGGGCGAATCAGCCCCAGCATTTT. It translates to CASSGSDRANQPQHF. This chain joins TRBV2 and TRBJ1-5, with 8 bases fitting TRBD1. J gave up 4 bases and V 4 bases, and 6 bases lay outside the gene matches. This CDR3 has 15 amino acids. The germline CDR1 and CDR2 sequences are SNHLY and FYNNEI.

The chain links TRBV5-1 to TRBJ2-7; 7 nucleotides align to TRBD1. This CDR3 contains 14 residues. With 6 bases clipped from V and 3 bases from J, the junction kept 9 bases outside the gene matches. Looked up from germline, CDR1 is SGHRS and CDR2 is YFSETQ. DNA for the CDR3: TGCGCCAGCACCTCCGGGACAGCCATCTACGAGCAGTACTTC. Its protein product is CASTSGTAIYEQYF.

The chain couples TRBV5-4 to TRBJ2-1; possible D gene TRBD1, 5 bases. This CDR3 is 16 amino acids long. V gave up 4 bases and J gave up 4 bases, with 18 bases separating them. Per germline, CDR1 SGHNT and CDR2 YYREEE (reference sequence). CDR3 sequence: CASSLLMKGFYNEQFF. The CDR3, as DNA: TGTGCCAGCAGCCTCCTAATGAAGGGGTTTTACAATGAGCAGTTCTTC.

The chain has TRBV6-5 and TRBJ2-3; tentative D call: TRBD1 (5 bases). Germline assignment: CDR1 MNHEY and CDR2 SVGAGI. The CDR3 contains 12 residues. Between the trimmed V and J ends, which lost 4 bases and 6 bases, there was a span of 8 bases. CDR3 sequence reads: CASSSQGDTQYF. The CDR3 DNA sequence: TGTGCCAGCAGTTCCCAGGGTGATACGCAGTATTTT.

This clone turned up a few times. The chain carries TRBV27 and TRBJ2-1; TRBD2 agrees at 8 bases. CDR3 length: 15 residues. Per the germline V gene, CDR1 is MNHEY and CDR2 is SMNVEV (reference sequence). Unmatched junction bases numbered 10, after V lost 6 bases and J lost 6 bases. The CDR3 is CASRQRGNRGNEQFF. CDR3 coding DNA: TGTGCCAGCAGGCAGCGGGGGAACCGGGGCAATGAGCAGTTCTTC.

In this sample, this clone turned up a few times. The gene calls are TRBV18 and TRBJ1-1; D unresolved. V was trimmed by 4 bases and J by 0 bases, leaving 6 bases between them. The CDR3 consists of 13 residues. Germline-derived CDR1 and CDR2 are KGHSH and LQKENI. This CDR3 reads CASSHGVNTEAFF. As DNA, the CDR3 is TGTGCCAGCTCACACGGGGTGAACACTGAAGCTTTCTTT.